What follows are 21 T cell receptor beta chains derived from one specimen sequenced in a study of T cell repertoires in cytomegalovirus infection. Each CDR3 protein is one row after TCRdb ran MiXCR on the reads. The table includes 830,000 or so distinct CDR3 sequences, 32% detected once. No antigens are known for them. The input for sequencing was cultured CD8+ T cells from PBMCs, taken from culture after CMV antigen stimulation. The receptors come from a human donor in good health (CMV status not recorded). Some clones in this sample may be carry-over from other donors' samples.

Written as DNA, the CDR3 is TGTGCCAGCAGGCGACAGTACCGAGTGGATGAGCAGTTCTTC. Its protein product is CASRRQYRVDEQFF. The chain is built from TRBV6-8 and TRBJ2-1; D may be TRBD1 (5 bases). CDR1 MNHGY and CDR2 SAAAGT come from the germline V gene. V was pared by 6 bases and J by 8 bases, with 17 bases between. The CDR3 sequence is 14 residues long.

This sequence joins TRBV6-1 and TRBJ1-5; 7 nucleotides align to TRBD1. The CDR3 length is 15 residues. Trimming took 7 bases from V and 2 from J; bases not matched to a gene: 8. CDR1 and CDR2 (germline): MNHNS, SASEGT. The CDR3 DNA reads as TGTGCCAGCATTAAAGACAGGGTACGCAATCAGCCCCAGCATTTT. Encoded protein: CASIKDRVRNQPQHF.

V and J are TRBV9 and TRBJ1-2, with 10 bases identical to TRBD1. In germline, CDR1 is SGDLS, CDR2 YYNGEE. The CDR3 covers 15 residues. V shed 3 bases and J 7 bases; nucleotides not matched to a gene: 9. The CDR3: CASSASRQGAIGYTF. DNA of the CDR3: TGTGCCAGCAGCGCCTCCCGACAGGGGGCAATTGGCTACACCTTC.

This clonotype was found once. This rearrangement joins TRBV3-1 to TRBJ2-2; perhaps TRBD1 as D (5 bases). CDR3 size: 15 residues. CDR1 is LGHDT, CDR2 YNNKEL, per germline (reference sequence). V gave up 2 bases and J gave up 1 base, with 8 bases separating them. The CDR3 nucleotides are TGTGCCAGCAGCCAACTCGGACAGAACACCGGGGAGCTGTTTTTT. Protein: CASSQLGQNTGELFF.

This clonotype appeared many times. V gene TRBV7-6 combines with J gene TRBJ2-2; 7 bases fit TRBD1. Germline CDR1 and CDR2: SGHVS and FNYEAQ. The CDR3 totals 17 residues. V dropped 5 bases and J dropped 2; count of bases not matched to a gene: 11. The CDR3 sequence is CASSPWPDRINTGELFF. CDR3 bases: TGTGCCAGCAGCCCGTGGCCGGACAGGATTAACACCGGGGAGCTGTTTTTT.

The sample holds a few counts of this clonotype. This rearrangement joins TRBV4-2 to TRBJ2-7; the match to TRBD2 covers 11 bases. CDR1 and CDR2 (germline): LGHNA, YNFKEQ. The J segment lost 0 bases and the V segment lost 1 base, leaving 8 bases of the junction unmatched. This CDR3 has 18 amino acids. The CDR3 DNA reads TGTGCCAGCAGCCAAGTGTCTAGCGGGGGGCTTAGCTCCTACGAGCAGTACTTC. It translates to CASSQVSSGGLSSYEQYF.

V usage is TRBV7-9 and J usage is TRBJ2-1, with 9 bases that match TRBD2. Germline V gene sequence: CDR1 SEHNR, CDR2 FQNEAQ (reference sequence). The CDR3 totals 15 residues. The V segment lost 4 bases and the J segment 9 bases; nucleotides outside the gene matches: 10. In DNA form, the CDR3 reads TGTGCCAGCAGCTCCGCGGGGGGGCCGTCTCGTGAGCAGTTCTTC. Protein sequence: CASSSAGGPSREQFF.

This clonotype appeared many times. The J gene is TRBJ1-2, the V gene TRBV7-9; no definite D call. Trimming shortened V by 5 bases and J by 2 bases, and 12 bases separated the two germline ends. CDR1 is SEHNR, CDR2 FQNEAQ, per germline (reference sequence). This CDR3 spans 14 amino acids. Here the CDR3 reads CASSVPLDNYGYTF. Here the CDR3 DNA reads TGTGCCAGCAGCGTCCCCCTGGACAACTATGGCTACACCTTC. The full variable domain, its missing parts supplied by reference TRBV7-9 and TRBJ1-2, is DTGVSQNPRHKITKRGQNVTFRCDPISEHNRLYWYRQTLGQGPEFLTYFQNEAQLEKSRLLSDRFSAERPKGSFSTLEIQRTEQGDSAMYLCASSVPLDNYGYTFGSGTRLTVV.

This chain uses TRBV2 with TRBJ1-1; TRBD1 might be the D (5 bases). V shed 3 bases and J shed 3 bases, with 11 bases lying between them. The CDR3 runs 14 residues. CDR1 and CDR2 from the germline V gene are SNHLY and FYNNEI. In nucleotides, the CDR3 is TGTGCCAGCAGTGACCCGGGACGGTACACTGAAGCTTTCTTT. Protein sequence: CASSDPGRYTEAFF.

On this clonotype itself: This clone may be a read error of a much larger clone one base away. The V and J genes are TRBV27 and TRBJ2-1, with D possibly TRBD2 on 7 matching bases. The CDR3 has 14 amino acids. Trimming removed 5 bases from V and 5 bases from J, with 13 bases in between. Per the germline V gene, CDR1 is MNHEY and CDR2 is SMNVEV (reference sequence). The CDR3 sequence is CASSPLGGDNEQFF. CDR3 DNA sequence: TGTGCCAGCAGTCCCCTAGGGGGGGACAATGAGCAGTTCTTC.

This sequence joins TRBV4-2 and TRBJ2-2; 11 positions match TRBD2. V shed 8 bases, J shed 1 base, and the junction held 9 bases outside the gene matches. Germline-derived CDR1 and CDR2 are LGHNA and YNFKEQ. The CDR3 has 17 residues. CDR3 loop: CASFGRTSGGNTGELFF. In DNA form, the CDR3 reads TGTGCCAGCTTTGGGAGAACTAGCGGGGGGAACACCGGGGAGCTGTTTTTT.

This chain joins TRBV10-3 and TRBJ1-1, with D possibly matching TRBD1 (6 bases). The CDR3 length is 14 residues. V was clipped by 7 bases and J by 1 base, with 13 bases between them. Germline assignment: CDR1 ENHRY and CDR2 SYGVKD. CDR3 sequence: CAITAGAPNTEAFF. As DNA, the CDR3 is TGTGCCATCACTGCAGGGGCCCCGAACACTGAAGCTTTCTTT.

Details on this clonotype: Just one base apart from a much larger clone, this may be a read error. The chain couples TRBV7-2 to TRBJ2-2; a possible D gene is TRBD1 (5 bases). The CDR3 contains 13 residues. The V and J ends lost 7 bases and 4 bases respectively, with 10 bases between them. Germline values: CDR1 SGHTA, CDR2 FQGNSA. This CDR3 reads CASNKTVTGELFF. The CDR3 coding sequence is TGTGCCAGCAACAAGACAGTCACCGGGGAGCTGTTTTTT.

The chain carries TRBV28 and TRBJ2-3; a weak D match, TRBD1 (6 bases). CDR1 and CDR2 from the germline V gene are MDHEN and SYDVKM. CDR3 length equals 14 residues. V lost 5 bases and J lost 5, with 14 bases in between. Here the CDR3 DNA reads TGTGCCAGCAGTCCTGACAGGTTAGAAGATACGCAGTATTTT. This encodes CASSPDRLEDTQYF.

In its sample, this clonotype was seen a few times. The genes are TRBV7-9 and TRBJ2-1; 14 positions agree with TRBD2. V gave up 10 bases and J gave up 7 bases; unmatched junction bases: 12. The V gene's germline CDR1 is SEHNR and CDR2 FQNEAQ (reference sequence). The CDR3 is made up of 16 amino acids. Here the CDR3 DNA reads TGTGCCACCGTGGTATGGGGACTAGCGGGGGATAATGAGCAGTTCTTC. Residues: CATVVWGLAGDNEQFF.

The chain couples TRBV5-4 to TRBJ2-7; unclear D gene. The germline CDR1 and CDR2 sequences are SGHNT and YYREEE (reference sequence). V shed 7 bases and J shed 4 bases, with 15 bases lying between them. This CDR3 comprises 13 residues. The CDR3 protein is CASFGPSLYEQYF. The CDR3 DNA reads TGTGCCAGCTTTGGACCGTCTTTATACGAGCAGTACTTC.

The rearrangement uses TRBV10-3 and TRBJ2-5; 9 bases agree with TRBD1. The junction had 2 bases not matched to a gene; V was cut back by 2 bases and J by 1 base. CDR3 size: 15 residues. Germline-derived CDR1 and CDR2 are ENHRY and SYGVKD. The CDR3 bases are TGTGCCATCAGTGAGGGACAGGGGTTCCAAGAGACCCAGTACTTC. Residues: CAISEGQGFQETQYF.

This clonotype has more than one count but fewer than ten. V gene TRBV6-5 combines with J gene TRBJ1-1; tentatively, D is TRBD1 (5 bases). The CDR3 runs 14 residues. The germline V gene has CDR1 MNHEY and CDR2 SVGAGI. Trimming pared 2 bases from V and 5 bases from J, leaving 12 bases between. The CDR3 region has the DNA TGTGCCAGCAGTTACGCCCCAGGGCGGACTGAAGCTTTCTTT. As protein: CASSYAPGRTEAFF.

The chain links TRBV27 to TRBJ1-1; 7 nucleotides line up with TRBD1. V shed 5 bases and J 5 bases; nucleotides not matched to a gene: 8. Germline assignment: CDR1 MNHEY and CDR2 SMNVEV (reference sequence). This CDR3 has 14 residues. CDR3 in DNA: TGTGCCAGCAGTGGTGAGGGACAGTGGACTGAAGCTTTCTTT. Residues: CASSGEGQWTEAFF.

This clonotype was detected only a few times. The gene calls are TRBV6-1 and TRBJ2-1; 7 positions match TRBD2. CDR1 is MNHNS, CDR2 SASEGT, per germline. V shed 6 bases, J shed 4 bases, and the junction held 9 bases outside the gene matches. CDR3 length equals 15 residues. The DNA for the CDR3 is TGTGCCAGCAGCCTCACTAGCGAGCTATACAATGAGCAGTTCTTC. This translates into CASSLTSELYNEQFF.

This clonotype was detected only once. The genes are TRBV10-2 and TRBJ2-3; 8 bases match TRBD1. V lost 1 base, J lost 6 bases, and 6 bases stayed unmatched. The CDR3 extends over 15 amino acids. Germline lookup yields CDR1 WSHSY and CDR2 SAAADI. For the CDR3, the DNA is TGCGCCAGCAGTGAGTACAGGGGGGTGTCGGATACGCAGTATTTT. Amino acids: CASSEYRGVSDTQYF.